This T cell receptor beta chain comes out of a study of identifying expanded T cells in peripheral blood. Points from the study as a whole: Clone count variance between approximately two-week samples rose with total template count. About 1.2 clones differed between technical replicates, versus 16.4 and 19 over time.

Looked up from germline, CDR1 is SGHTA and CDR2 is FQGTGA. The CDR3 consists of 15 residues. The ends were cut back, 2 bases at V and 0 bases at J, with 8 bases in the middle. Worth noting for this clone: Its antigen is unknown.

Healthy donors had no documented immune events, such as infections, while sampled. The repertoire was sequenced with immunoSEQ multiplex PCR; TCRdb's copy has only in-frame clones and lacks some. In the table there are about 94,000 clones, roughly 88% of which are singletons. Sequenced: blood. This sequence was found in a person aged 18 to 69 in good health. The gene calls are TRBV7-3 and TRBJ2-1; D is ambiguous. The CDR3 here is CASSLWGSSYNEQFF. The DNA for the CDR3 is TGTGCCAGCAGCTTATGGGGTAGCTCCTACAATGAGCAGTTCTTC.